Shown below are 17 T cell receptor beta chains from a single sample sequenced in a study of early T cells in non-severe SARS-CoV-2 infection. TCRdb recomputed calls from the 5' RACE reads with MiXCR, one row per CDR3 protein. The sample carries 35,000 to 45,000 distinct CDR3 sequences, approximately 7.9% recorded once. Sequences were derived from whole blood, sampled at baseline. The receptors derive from an adult who was a healthcare worker with PCR-confirmed SARS-CoV-2 infection or an uninfected control (not recorded which).

The chain couples TRBV20-1 to TRBJ2-1, with 9 bases lining up with TRBD2. The germline V gene encodes CDR1 DFQATT and CDR2 SNEGSKA (reference sequence). CDR3 length equals 15 residues. With V trimmed by 2 bases and J by 4 bases, 6 bases remained unmatched. CDR3 in amino acids: CSARPAAGGYNEQFF. DNA for the CDR3: TGCAGTGCTAGACCCGCAGCGGGGGGTTACAATGAGCAGTTCTTC.

This clonotype was found many times. This rearrangement joins TRBV12-3 or TRBV12-4 to TRBJ1-3; perhaps TRBD1 as D (5 bases). Trimming took off 6 bases at V and 5 bases at J, with 11 bases between the two ends. CDR3 length: 13 residues. CDR3 amino acids: CASRSEGRNTIYF. DNA of the CDR3: TGTGCCAGCAGAAGTGAGGGGAGAAACACCATATATTTT.

This clonotype was detected only a few times. The rearrangement joins TRBV19 to TRBJ2-4; weak D call: TRBD1 (6 bases). Per germline, CDR1 LNHDA and CDR2 SQIVND (reference sequence). The CDR3 runs to 14 residues. V lost 4 bases, J lost 2 bases, and 9 bases lay in between. The CDR3 is CASSRGGPKNIQYF. The CDR3, as DNA: TGTGCCAGTAGTAGAGGGGGTCCCAAAAACATTCAGTACTTC. Filled out from reference TRBV19 and TRBJ2-4, the complete variable domain reads DGGITQSPKYLFRKEGQNVTLSCEQNLNHDAMYWYRQDPGQGLRLIYYSQIVNDFQKGDIAEGYSVSREKKESFPLTVTSAQKNPTAFYLCASSRGGPKNIQYFGAGTRLSVL.

This clonotype was observed a handful of times. The genes are TRBV4-1 and TRBJ2-2, with TRBD1 matching 7 bases. The V gene's germline CDR1 is MGHRA and CDR2 YSYEKL. This CDR3 is built from 15 residues. V lost 0 bases and J lost 3; bases outside the gene matches: 1. The CDR3 DNA reads TGCGCCAGCAGCCAAGACAGGGGGTACACCGGGGAGCTGTTTTTT. This sequence encodes CASSQDRGYTGELFF.

The table lists this clonotype with many counts. This chain connects TRBV5-1 to TRBJ2-7, with 8 positions matching TRBD2. Per the germline V gene, CDR1 is SGHRS and CDR2 is YFSETQ. The CDR3 runs 17 residues. V trimming: 3 bases; J trimming: 2 bases; junction bases outside the gene matches: 13. CDR3 in DNA: TGCGCCAGCAGCTCCGGGGGGGCCGGGTCCTCCGCCTACGAGCAGTACTTC. Translation: CASSSGGAGSSAYEQYF.

This clonotype turned up a few times. One junction end does not reproduce the germline sequence, and a read error may be involved. The V gene is TRBV7-2, the J gene TRBJ2-4; 11 positions agree with TRBD2. The CDR3 contains 14 residues. CDR1 and CDR2 from the germline V gene are SGHTA and FQGNSA. The chain's CDR3 is CASSLERASGGFLF. The CDR3 DNA reads as TGTGCCAGCAGCTTAGAAAGAGCTAGCGGGGGGTTCTTATTC.

The sample holds many counts of this clonotype. In DNA form, the CDR3 reads TGTGCCATCAGTTCGGGACTAGCGAACTACAATGAGCAGTTCTTC. Its protein product is CAISSGLANYNEQFF. The chain links TRBV10-3 to TRBJ2-1; 10 bases map to TRBD2. With 5 bases clipped from V and 3 bases from J, the junction kept 4 bases outside the gene matches. CDR1 is ENHRY and CDR2 is SYGVKD in the germline V gene. The CDR3 extends over 15 amino acids.

This clonotype has at least ten counts. The V gene is TRBV4-1, the J gene TRBJ2-2, with D unclear. Deletions cut 2 bases from V and 7 bases from J, with 8 bases between. This CDR3 is built from 13 residues. CDR1 MGHRA and CDR2 YSYEKL come from the germline V gene. Here the CDR3 reads CASSQRPSGELFF. CDR3 in DNA: TGCGCCAGCAGCCAAAGGCCAAGCGGGGAGCTGTTTTTT.

This clonotype was seen at least ten times. The CDR3 loop reads CASSRRGPVGYGYTF. The CDR3 nucleotides read TGTGCCAGCAGTCGCAGGGGTCCCGTGGGCTATGGCTACACCTTC. The chain couples TRBV6-2 or TRBV6-3 to TRBJ1-2, with D possibly matching TRBD1 (6 bases). CDR3 length equals 15 residues. Germline lookup yields CDR1 MNHEY and CDR2 SVGEGT. The V and J ends lost 5 bases and 4 bases respectively, with 17 bases between them.

This clonotype was found a few times. This sequence joins TRBV3-1 and TRBJ2-1, with a tentative D call TRBD2 (6 bases). The CDR3 spans 16 residues. Germline CDR1 LGHDT, CDR2 YNNKEL (reference sequence). Trimming removed 4 bases from V and 4 bases from J, with 17 bases in between. CDR3: CASSLLALTQYNEQFF. CDR3 bases: TGTGCCAGCAGCCTACTAGCCCTCACCCAATACAATGAGCAGTTCTTC.

The genes are TRBV19 and TRBJ2-7; 7 positions agree with TRBD1. The CDR3 spans 14 residues. Trimming removed 5 bases from V and 4 bases from J; junction bases left unmatched: 8. Germline V lookup: CDR1 LNHDA, CDR2 SQIVND (reference sequence). The CDR3 DNA reads as TGTGCCAGTAGTCCCACCGGGACAGCTTACGAGCAGTACTTC. This gives the protein CASSPTGTAYEQYF.

The chain couples TRBV20-1 to TRBJ2-1, with 15 bases fitting TRBD2. The junction had 3 bases not matched to a gene; V was cut back by 6 bases and J by 6 bases. The germline V gene has CDR1 DFQATT and CDR2 SNEGSKA (reference sequence). This CDR3 has 14 amino acids. CDR3 bases: TGCAGTGCCTCGGGACTAGCGGGGGGCAATGAGCAGTTCTTC. It encodes CSASGLAGGNEQFF.

CDR3: CASTPWSGQGSYEQYF. CDR3 DNA sequence: TGTGCCAGCACTCCCTGGTCCGGACAGGGATCCTACGAGCAGTACTTC. The V and J genes are TRBV6-2 or TRBV6-3 and TRBJ2-7; the match to TRBD1 covers 8 bases. This CDR3 has 16 amino acids. Germline trimming cut 7 bases from V and 1 base from J; bases unmatched to any gene: 12. Germline V lookup: CDR1 MNHEY, CDR2 SVGEGT.

This clonotype has a count of ten or more. This chain joins TRBV12-3 or TRBV12-4 and TRBJ1-1, with TRBD1 identical over 7 bases. CDR3 length: 14 residues. V lost 5 bases to trimming and J lost 5 bases; unmatched junction nucleotides: 8. Written as DNA, the CDR3 is TGTGCCAGCAGTGCCCCAGGGGGAAGGACTGAAGCTTTCTTT. It is translated as CASSAPGGRTEAFF.

The chain carries TRBV12-3 or TRBV12-4 and TRBJ2-7; tentative D call: TRBD2 (6 bases). V was clipped by 3 bases and J by 0 bases, with 12 bases between them. CDR3 length: 15 residues. CDR3 residues: CASSLLGLSSYEQYF. The CDR3 nucleotides read TGTGCCAGCAGTTTGTTGGGACTCAGCTCCTACGAGCAGTACTTC.

This clonotype was picked up a small number of times. This chain connects TRBV20-1 to TRBJ2-7; 11 bases fit TRBD2. Looked up from germline, CDR1 is DFQATT and CDR2 is SNEGSKA (reference sequence). The CDR3 length is 14 residues. Germline trimming cut 1 base from V and 2 bases from J; bases unmatched to any gene: 1. CDR3 region: CSARGLAGPYEQYF. CDR3 DNA sequence: TGCAGTGCTAGAGGACTAGCGGGGCCCTACGAGCAGTACTTC.

There are many counts of this clonotype. This chain joins TRBV6-5 and TRBJ2-6; 7 bases line up with TRBD1. The junction had 6 bases not matched to a gene; V was cut back by 4 bases and J by 0 bases. This CDR3 has 17 amino acids. Germline-derived CDR1 and CDR2 are MNHEY and SVGAGI. The CDR3: CASSSGQSSSGANVLTF. CDR3 DNA: TGTGCCAGCAGTTCGGGACAGTCGAGCTCTGGGGCCAACGTCCTGACTTTC.